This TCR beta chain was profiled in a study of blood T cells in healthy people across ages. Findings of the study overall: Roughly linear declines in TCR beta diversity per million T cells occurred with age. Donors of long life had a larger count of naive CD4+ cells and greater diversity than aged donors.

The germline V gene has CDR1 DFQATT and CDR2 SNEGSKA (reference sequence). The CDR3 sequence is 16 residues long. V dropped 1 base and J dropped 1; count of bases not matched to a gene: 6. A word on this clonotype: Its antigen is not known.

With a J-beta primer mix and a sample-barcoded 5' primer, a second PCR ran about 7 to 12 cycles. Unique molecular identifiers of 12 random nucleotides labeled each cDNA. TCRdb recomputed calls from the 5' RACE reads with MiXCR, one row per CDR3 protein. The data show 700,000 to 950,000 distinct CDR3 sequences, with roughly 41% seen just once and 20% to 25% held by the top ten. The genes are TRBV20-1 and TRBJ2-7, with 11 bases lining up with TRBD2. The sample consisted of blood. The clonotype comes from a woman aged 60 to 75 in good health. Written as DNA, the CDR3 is TGCAGTGCTAGAGCCCCAACTAGCGGGGGTTCCTACGAGCAGTACTTC. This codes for CSARAPTSGGSYEQYF.